This T cell receptor (beta chain) was recorded in a study of CD8+CD57+ T cells in acquired aplastic anemia. Study as a whole: The mean DNA yield obtained from sorted CD4+ and CD8+ cells came to approximately 3.2 ug. Mean read depth for CD4+ cells from healthy donors was 9.5 million to 13 million.

With regard to this clonotype: As yet, its antigen is unknown.

Trimming cost V 4 bases and J 4 bases, with 8 bases left between them. CDR3 length: 13 residues. Germline-derived CDR1 and CDR2 are MNHEY and SVGEGT. Findings and caveats of the study: Between patients and controls, 25 to 35 CD8+ CDR3 sequences were found in common.

It was genomic DNA that served as the template for profiling TCR beta VDJ and CDR3. MiXCR, run by TCRdb on the reads, gives a single entry per CDR3 protein. The table lists around 200,000 distinct CDR3 sequences, over 60% of them singletons. The sample taken for sequencing was sorted CD4+, CD8+, or CD8+CD57+ T cells (not recorded which) from PBMCs. This chain joins TRBV6-2 or TRBV6-3 and TRBJ1-3; D gene uncertain. This sequence was found in a human donor in good health. In DNA form, the CDR3 reads TGTGCCAGCAGTTCTACAACGGGAAACACCATATATTTT. It is translated as CASSSTTGNTIYF.